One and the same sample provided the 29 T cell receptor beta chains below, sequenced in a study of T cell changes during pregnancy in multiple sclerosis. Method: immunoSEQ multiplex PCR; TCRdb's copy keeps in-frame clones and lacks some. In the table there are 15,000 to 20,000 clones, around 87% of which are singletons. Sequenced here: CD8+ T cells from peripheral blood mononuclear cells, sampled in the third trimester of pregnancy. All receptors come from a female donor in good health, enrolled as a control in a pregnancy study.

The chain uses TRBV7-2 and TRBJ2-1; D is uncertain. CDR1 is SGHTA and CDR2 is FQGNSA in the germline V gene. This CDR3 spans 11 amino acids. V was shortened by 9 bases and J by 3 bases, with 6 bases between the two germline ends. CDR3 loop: CASRLYNEQFF. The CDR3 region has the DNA TGTGCCAGTAGACTCTACAATGAGCAGTTCTTC.

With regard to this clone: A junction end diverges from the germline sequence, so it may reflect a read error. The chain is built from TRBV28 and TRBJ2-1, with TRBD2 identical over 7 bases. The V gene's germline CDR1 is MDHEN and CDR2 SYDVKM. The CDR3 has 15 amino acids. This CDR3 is CASSLGEGSHNEQFF. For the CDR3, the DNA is TGTGCCAGCAGTTTAGGGGAGGGCTCCCACAATGAGCAGTTCTTC.

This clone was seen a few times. The CDR3 DNA reads TGTGCCAGCAGCCTTGGAAAGGGACTAGCGGGACCGAACACCGGGGAGCTGTTTTTT. Protein: CASSLGKGLAGPNTGELFF. The chain has TRBV7-3 and TRBJ2-2, with TRBD2 matching over 13 bases. After removal of 5 bases from V and 0 bases from J, the junction contained 9 bases not matched to a gene. CDR3 size: 19 residues. Germline CDR1 SGHTA, CDR2 FQGTGA.

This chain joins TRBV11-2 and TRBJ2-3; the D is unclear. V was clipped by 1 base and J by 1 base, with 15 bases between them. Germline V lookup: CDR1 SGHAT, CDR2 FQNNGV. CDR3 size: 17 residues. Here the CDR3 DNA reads TGTGCCAGCAGCTTAGGGCCATCATGGCCAGGCACAGATACGCAGTATTTT. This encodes CASSLGPSWPGTDTQYF.

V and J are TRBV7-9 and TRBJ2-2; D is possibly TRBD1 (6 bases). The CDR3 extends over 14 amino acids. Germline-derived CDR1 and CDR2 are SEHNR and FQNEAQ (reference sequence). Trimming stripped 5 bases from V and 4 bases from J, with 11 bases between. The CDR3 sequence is CASSPDRSTGELFF. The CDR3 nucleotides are TGTGCCAGCAGCCCCGACAGGTCCACCGGGGAGCTGTTTTTT. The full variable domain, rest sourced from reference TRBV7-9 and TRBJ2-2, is DTGVSQNPRHKITKRGQNVTFRCDPISEHNRLYWYRQTLGQGPEFLTYFQNEAQLEKSRLLSDRFSAERPKGSFSTLEIQRTEQGDSAMYLCASSPDRSTGELFFGEGSRLTVL.

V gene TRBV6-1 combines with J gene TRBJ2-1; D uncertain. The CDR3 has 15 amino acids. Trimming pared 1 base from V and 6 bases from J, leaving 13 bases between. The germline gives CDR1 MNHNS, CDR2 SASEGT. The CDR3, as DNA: TGTGCCAGCAGTGAAGACTTCCCGAGGCTCAATGAGCAGTTCTTC. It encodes CASSEDFPRLNEQFF.

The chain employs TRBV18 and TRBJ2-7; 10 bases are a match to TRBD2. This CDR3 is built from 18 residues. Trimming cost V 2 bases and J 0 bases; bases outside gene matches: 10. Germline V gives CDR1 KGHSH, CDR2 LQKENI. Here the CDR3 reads CASSPYLGGTSDSYEQYF. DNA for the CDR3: TGTGCCAGCTCACCATATCTAGGTGGGACTAGCGACTCCTACGAGCAGTACTTC. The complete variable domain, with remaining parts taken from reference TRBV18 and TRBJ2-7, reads NAGVMQNPRHLVRRRGQEARLRCSPMKGHSHVYWYRQLPEEGLKFMVYLQKENIIDESGMPKERFSAEFPKEGPSILRIQQVVRGDSAAYFCASSPYLGGTSDSYEQYFGPGTRLTVT.

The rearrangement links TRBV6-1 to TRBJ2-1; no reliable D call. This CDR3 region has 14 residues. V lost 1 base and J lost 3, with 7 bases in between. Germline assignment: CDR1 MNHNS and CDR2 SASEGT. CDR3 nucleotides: TGTGCCAGCAGTGAAGTCGGTGGCTACAATGAGCAGTTCTTC. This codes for CASSEVGGYNEQFF.

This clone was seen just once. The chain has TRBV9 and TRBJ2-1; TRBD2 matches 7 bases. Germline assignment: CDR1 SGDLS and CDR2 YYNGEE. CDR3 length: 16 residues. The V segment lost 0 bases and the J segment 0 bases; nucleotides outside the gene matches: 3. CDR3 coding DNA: TGTGCCAGCAGCGTAGGGGGCGGGGGCTCCTACAATGAGCAGTTCTTC. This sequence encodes CASSVGGGGSYNEQFF.

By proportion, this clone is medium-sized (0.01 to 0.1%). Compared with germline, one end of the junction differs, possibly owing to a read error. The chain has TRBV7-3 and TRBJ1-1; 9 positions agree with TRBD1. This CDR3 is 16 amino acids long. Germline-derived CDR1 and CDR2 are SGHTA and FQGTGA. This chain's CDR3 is CASSSPGQGLKTEAFF. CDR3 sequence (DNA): TGTGCCAGCAGCTCACCGGGACAGGGATTGAAAACTGAAGCTTTCTTT.

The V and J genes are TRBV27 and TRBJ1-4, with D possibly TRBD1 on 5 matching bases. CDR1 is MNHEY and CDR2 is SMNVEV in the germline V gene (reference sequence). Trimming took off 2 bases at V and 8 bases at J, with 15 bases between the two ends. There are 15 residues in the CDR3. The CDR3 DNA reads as TGTGCCAGCAGTTTAGATCCAGGGCTCCGAGAAAAACTGTTTTTT. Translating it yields CASSLDPGLREKLFF.

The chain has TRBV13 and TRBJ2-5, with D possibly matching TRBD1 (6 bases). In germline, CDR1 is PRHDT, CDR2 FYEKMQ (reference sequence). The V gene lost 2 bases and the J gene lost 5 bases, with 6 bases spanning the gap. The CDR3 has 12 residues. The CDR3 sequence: CASSLQGETQYF. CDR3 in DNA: TGTGCCAGCAGCTTACAGGGGGAGACCCAGTACTTC.

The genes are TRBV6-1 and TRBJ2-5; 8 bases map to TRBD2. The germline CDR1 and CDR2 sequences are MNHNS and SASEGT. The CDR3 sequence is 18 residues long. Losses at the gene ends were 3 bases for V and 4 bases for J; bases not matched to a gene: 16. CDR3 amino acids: CASSDSWGGAGVLETQYF. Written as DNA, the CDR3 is TGTGCCAGCAGTGATTCATGGGGAGGAGCGGGGGTCTTAGAGACCCAGTACTTC.

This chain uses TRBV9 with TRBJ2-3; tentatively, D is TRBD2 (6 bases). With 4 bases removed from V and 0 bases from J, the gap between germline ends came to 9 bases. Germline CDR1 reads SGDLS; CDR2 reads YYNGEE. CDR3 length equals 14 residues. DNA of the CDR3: TGTGCCAGCAGCACGAGCGGGAGCACAGATACGCAGTATTTT. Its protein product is CASSTSGSTDTQYF.

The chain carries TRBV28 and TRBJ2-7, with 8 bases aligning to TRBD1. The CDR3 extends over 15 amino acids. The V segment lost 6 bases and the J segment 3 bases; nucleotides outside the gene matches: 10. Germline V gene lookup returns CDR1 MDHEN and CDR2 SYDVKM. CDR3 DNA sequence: TGTGCCAGCAGCGGTGGGACAGGTCACTACTACGAGCAGTACTTC. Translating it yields CASSGGTGHYYEQYF.

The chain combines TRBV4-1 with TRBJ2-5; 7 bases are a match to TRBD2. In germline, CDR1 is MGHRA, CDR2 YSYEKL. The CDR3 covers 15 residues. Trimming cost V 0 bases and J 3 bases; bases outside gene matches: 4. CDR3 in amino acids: CASSQEWLAEETQYF. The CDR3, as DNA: TGCGCCAGCAGCCAAGAGTGGCTAGCGGAAGAGACCCAGTACTTC.

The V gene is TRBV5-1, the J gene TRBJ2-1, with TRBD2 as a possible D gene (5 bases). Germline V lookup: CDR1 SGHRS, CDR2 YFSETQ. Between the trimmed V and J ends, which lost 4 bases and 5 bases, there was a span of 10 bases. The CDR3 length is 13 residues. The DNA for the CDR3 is TGCGCCAGCAGCACCGGGAATAACAATGAGCAGTTCTTC. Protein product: CASSTGNNNEQFF. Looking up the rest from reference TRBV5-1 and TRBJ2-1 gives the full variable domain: KAGVTQTPRYLIKTRGQQVTLSCSPISGHRSVSWYQQTPGQGLQFLFEYFSETQRNKGNFPGRFSGRQFSNSRSEMNVSTLELGDSALYLCASSTGNNNEQFFGPGTRLTVL.

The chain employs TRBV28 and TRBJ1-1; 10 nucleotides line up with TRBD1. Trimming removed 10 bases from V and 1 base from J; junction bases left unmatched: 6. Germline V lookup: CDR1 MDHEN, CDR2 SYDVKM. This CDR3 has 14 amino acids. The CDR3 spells CATRDRGSNTEAFF. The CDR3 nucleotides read TGTGCCACCCGGGACAGGGGCTCGAACACTGAAGCTTTCTTT.

CDR3 nucleotides: TGTGCCAGCAGCCCCAGGACAGGGGGCGTGGAGACCCAGTACTTC. Its translation is CASSPRTGGVETQYF. This chain uses TRBV14 with TRBJ2-5; TRBD1 agrees at 11 bases. Germline V gives CDR1 SGHDN, CDR2 FVKESK. V gave up 4 bases and J gave up 5 bases; unmatched junction bases: 6. The CDR3 is 15 amino acids.

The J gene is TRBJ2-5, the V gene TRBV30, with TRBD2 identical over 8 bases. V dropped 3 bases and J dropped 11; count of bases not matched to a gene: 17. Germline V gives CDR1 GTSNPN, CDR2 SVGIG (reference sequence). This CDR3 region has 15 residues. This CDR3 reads CAWSSGASGLGEQYF. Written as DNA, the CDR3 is TGTGCCTGGAGCTCCGGGGCTAGCGGGCTGGGGGAGCAGTACTTC.

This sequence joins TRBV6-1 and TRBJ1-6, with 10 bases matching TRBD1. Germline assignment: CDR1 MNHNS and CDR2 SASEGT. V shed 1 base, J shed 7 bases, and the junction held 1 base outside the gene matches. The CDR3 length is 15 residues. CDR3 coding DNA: TGTGCCAGCAGTGAAGGGACAGGGGGGAATTCACCCCTCCACTTT. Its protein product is CASSEGTGGNSPLHF.

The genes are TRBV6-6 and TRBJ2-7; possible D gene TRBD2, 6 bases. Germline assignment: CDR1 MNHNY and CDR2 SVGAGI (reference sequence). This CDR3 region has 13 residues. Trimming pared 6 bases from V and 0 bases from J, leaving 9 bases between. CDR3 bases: TGTGCCAGCAGGGGGGACTTCTCCTACGAGCAGTACTTC. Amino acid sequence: CASRGDFSYEQYF.

CDR3 loop: CASSSGTVNTEAFF. In DNA form, the CDR3 reads TGTGCCAGCAGCTCGGGGACAGTGAACACTGAAGCTTTCTTT. The chain carries TRBV7-3 and TRBJ1-1, with 7 nucleotides matching TRBD1. Trimming at V came to 4 bases and at J to 0 bases, leaving 2 bases not matched to a gene. The CDR3 consists of 14 residues. The germline V gene encodes CDR1 SGHTA and CDR2 FQGTGA.

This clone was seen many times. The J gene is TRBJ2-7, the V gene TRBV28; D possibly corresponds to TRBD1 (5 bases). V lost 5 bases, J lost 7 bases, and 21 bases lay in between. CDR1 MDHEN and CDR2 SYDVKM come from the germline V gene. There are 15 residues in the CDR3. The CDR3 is CASSLPPGYPREQYF. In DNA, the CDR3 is TGTGCCAGCAGTCTTCCTCCAGGGTATCCGCGTGAGCAGTACTTC.

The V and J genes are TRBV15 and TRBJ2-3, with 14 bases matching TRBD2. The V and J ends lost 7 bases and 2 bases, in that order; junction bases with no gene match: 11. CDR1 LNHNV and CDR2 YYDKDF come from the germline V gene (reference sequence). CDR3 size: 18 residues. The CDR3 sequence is CATKPGLAGDSPTDTQYF. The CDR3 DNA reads TGTGCCACCAAACCGGGACTAGCGGGAGATAGTCCCACAGATACGCAGTATTTT.

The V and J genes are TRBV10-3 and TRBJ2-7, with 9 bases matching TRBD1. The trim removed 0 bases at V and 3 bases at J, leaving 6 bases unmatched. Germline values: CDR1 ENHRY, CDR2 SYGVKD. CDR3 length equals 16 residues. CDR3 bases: TGTGCCATCAGTGAGTCGGAGCGGGGACAGGGCTACGAGCAGTACTTC. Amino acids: CAISESERGQGYEQYF.

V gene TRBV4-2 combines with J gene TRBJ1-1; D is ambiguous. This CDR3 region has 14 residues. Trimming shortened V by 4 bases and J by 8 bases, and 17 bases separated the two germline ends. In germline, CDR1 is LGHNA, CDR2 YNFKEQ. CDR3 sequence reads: CASSPPGELEEAFF. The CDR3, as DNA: TGTGCCAGCAGCCCCCCGGGTGAATTGGAGGAAGCTTTCTTT.

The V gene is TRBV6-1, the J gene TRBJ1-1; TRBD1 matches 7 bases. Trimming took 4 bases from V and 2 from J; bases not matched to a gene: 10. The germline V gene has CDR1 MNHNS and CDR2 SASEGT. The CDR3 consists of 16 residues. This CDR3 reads CASSVDIGTANTEAFF. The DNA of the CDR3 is TGTGCCAGCAGTGTCGATATCGGGACAGCTAACACTGAAGCTTTCTTT.

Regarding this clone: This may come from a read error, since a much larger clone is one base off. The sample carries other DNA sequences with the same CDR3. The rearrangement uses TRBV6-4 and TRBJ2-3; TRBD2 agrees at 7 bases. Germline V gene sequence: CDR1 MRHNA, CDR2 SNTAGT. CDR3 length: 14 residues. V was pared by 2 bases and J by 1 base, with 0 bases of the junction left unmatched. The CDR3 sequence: CASSDAGGTDTQYF. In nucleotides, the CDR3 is TGTGCCAGCAGTGACGCGGGAGGCACAGATACGCAGTATTTT.